This TCR beta chain was identified in a study of T cell clonotyping in hematopoietic cell transplantation. Time point of the sample: recipient sample about 28 days before transplant, after cytoreduction. Trimming at V came to 1 base and at J to 5 bases, leaving 11 bases not matched to a gene. The CDR3 contains 17 residues. CDR1 and CDR2 (germline): SGHNT, YENEEA. Regarding the study as a whole: CD4 and CD8 repertoire contributions could not be separated without sorting.

Sequencing was performed with immunoSEQ multiplex PCR; in TCRdb, only in-frame clones are kept and a portion is missing. The data show 7,000 to 9,500 clones, more than 70% seen once. As to this clone: Its specificity is unknown.

The input for sequencing was peripheral blood mononuclear cells, taken before stem cell transplant. The chain combines TRBV11-3 with TRBJ2-5; 9 nucleotides line up with TRBD2. The sequence derives from a man between 60 and 70 years old with acute myeloid leukemia. Some clones in this sample may be carry-over from other donors' samples. CDR3 DNA sequence: TGTGCCAGCAGCTTAGGCCTGACAGTAGCGGGAGAGGAGACCCAGTACTTC. Translation gives CASSLGLTVAGEETQYF. The entire variable domain, with the rest obtained from reference TRBV11-3 and TRBJ2-5, is as follows: EAGVVQSPRYKIIEKKQPVAFWCNPISGHNTLYWYLQNLGQGPELLIRYENEEAVDDSQLPKDRFSAERLKGVDSTLKIQPAELGDSAVYLCASSLGLTVAGEETQYFGPGTRLLVL.